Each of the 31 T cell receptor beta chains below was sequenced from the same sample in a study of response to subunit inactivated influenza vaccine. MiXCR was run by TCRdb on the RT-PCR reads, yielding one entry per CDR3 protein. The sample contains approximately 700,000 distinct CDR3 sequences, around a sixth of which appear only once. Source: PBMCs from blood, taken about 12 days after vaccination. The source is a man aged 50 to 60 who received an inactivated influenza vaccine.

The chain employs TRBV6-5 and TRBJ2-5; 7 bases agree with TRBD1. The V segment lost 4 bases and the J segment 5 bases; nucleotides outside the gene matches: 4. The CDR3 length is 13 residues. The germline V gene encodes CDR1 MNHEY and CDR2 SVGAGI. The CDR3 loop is CASSFGTVETQYF. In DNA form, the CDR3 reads TGTGCCAGCAGTTTTGGGACAGTGGAGACCCAGTACTTC.

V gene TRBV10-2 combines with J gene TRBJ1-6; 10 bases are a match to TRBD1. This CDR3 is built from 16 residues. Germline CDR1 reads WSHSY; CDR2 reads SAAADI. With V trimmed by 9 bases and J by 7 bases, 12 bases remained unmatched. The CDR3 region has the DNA TGCGCCAGTAGACAGGGGGCAGGGCTTGGAAATTCACCCCTCCACTTT. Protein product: CASRQGAGLGNSPLHF.

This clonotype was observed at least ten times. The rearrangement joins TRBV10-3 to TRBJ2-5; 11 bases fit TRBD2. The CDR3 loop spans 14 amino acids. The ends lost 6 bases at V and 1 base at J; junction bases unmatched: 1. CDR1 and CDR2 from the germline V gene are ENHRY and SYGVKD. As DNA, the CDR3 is TGTGCCATCAGAGGGACTAGCGGCCAAGAGACCCAGTACTTC. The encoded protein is CAIRGTSGQETQYF.

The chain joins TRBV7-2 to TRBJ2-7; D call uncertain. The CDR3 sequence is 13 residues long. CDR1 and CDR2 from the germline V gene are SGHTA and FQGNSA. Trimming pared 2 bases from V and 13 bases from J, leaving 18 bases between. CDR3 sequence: CASSLSVEVVPYF. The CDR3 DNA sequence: TGTGCCAGCAGCTTATCTGTCGAGGTCGTCCCCTACTTC.

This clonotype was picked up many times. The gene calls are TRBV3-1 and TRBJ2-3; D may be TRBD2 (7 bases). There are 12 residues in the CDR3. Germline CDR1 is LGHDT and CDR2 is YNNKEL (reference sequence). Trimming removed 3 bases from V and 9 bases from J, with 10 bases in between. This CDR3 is CASSQGGGTQYF. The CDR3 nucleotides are TGTGCCAGCAGCCAGGGGGGGGGCACGCAGTATTTT.

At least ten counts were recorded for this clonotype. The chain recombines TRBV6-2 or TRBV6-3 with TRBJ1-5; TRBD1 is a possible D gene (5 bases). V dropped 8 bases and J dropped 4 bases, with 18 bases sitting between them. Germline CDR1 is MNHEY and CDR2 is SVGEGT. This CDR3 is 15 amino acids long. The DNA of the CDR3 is TGTGCCAGCGAGACCCGGGGCTCCCCTAATCAGCCCCAGCATTTT. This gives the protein CASETRGSPNQPQHF.

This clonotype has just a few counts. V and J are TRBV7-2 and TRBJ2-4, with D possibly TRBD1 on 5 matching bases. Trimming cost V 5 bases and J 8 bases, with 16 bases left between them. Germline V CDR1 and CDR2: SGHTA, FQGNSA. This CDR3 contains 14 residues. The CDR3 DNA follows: TGTGCCAGCAGCACCCCAGGGAAAGGAGACATTCAGTACTTC. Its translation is CASSTPGKGDIQYF.

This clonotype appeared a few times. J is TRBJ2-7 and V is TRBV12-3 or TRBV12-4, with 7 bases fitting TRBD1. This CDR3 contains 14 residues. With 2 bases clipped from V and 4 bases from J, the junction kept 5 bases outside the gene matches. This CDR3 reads CASSLIQGKYEQYF. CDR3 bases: TGTGCCAGCAGTTTAATACAGGGGAAGTACGAGCAGTACTTC.

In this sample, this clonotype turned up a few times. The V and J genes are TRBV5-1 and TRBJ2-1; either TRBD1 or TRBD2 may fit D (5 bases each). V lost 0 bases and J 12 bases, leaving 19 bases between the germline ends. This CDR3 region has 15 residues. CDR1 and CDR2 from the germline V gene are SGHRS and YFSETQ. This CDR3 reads CASSLGGTRVEWQFF. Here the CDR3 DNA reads TGCGCCAGCAGCTTGGGAGGGACCCGAGTTGAATGGCAGTTCTTC.

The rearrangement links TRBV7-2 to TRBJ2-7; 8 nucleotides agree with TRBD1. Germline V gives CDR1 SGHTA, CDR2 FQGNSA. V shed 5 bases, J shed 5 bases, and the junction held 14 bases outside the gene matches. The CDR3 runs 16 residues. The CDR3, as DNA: TGTGCCAGCAGCCCCAAACCGGCAGGGGGCCGGCACGAGCAGTACTTC. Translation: CASSPKPAGGRHEQYF.

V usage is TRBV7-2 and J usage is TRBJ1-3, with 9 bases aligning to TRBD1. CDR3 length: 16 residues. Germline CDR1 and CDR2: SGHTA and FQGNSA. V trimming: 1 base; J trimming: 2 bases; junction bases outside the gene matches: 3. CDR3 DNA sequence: TGTGCCAGCAGCTTAGTGGGGACAGGGACTGGAAACACCATATATTTT. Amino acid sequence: CASSLVGTGTGNTIYF.

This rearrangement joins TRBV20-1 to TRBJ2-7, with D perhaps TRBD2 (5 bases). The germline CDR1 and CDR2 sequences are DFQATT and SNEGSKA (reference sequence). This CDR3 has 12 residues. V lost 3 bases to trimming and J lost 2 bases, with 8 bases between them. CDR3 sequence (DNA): TGCAGTGCTAGCTCTAGCACCTACGAGCAGTACTTC. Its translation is CSASSSTYEQYF.

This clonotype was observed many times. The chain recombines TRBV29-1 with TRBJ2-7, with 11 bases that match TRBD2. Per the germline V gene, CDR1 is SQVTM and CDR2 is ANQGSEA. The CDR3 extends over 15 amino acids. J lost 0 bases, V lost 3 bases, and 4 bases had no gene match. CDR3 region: CSVDPGTSGSYEQYF. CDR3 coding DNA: TGCAGCGTTGATCCCGGGACTAGCGGCTCCTACGAGCAGTACTTC.

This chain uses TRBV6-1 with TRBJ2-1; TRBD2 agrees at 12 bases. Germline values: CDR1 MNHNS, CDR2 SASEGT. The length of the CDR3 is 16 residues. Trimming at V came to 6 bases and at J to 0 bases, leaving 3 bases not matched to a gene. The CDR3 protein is CASSGTSGPSYNEQFF. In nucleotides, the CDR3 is TGTGCCAGCAGCGGGACTAGCGGGCCCTCCTACAATGAGCAGTTCTTC.

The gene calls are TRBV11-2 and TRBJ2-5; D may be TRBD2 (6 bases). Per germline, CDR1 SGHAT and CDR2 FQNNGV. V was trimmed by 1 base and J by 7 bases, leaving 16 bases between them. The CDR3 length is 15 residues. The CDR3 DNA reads TGTGCCAGCAGCTTAGGGGGGGACCCTTCGTTGACCCAGTACTTC. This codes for CASSLGGDPSLTQYF.

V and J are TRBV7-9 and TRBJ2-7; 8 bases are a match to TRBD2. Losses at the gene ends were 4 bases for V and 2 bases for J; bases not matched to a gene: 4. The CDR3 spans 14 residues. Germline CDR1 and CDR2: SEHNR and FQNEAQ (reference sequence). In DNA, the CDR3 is TGTGCCAGCAGCTCCGGGGGGGTGGCCTACGAGCAGTACTTC. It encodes CASSSGGVAYEQYF.

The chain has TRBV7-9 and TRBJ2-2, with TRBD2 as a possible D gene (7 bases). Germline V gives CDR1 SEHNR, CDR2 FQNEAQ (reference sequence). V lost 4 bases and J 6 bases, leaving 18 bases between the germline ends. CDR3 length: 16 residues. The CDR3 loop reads CASSSRGGPSPGELFF. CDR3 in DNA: TGTGCCAGCAGCTCTAGGGGGGGCCCCTCACCCGGGGAGCTGTTTTTT. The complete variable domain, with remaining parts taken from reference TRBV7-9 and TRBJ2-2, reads DTGVSQNPRHKITKRGQNVTFRCDPISEHNRLYWYRQTLGQGPEFLTYFQNEAQLEKSRLLSDRFSAERPKGSFSTLEIQRTEQGDSAMYLCASSSRGGPSPGELFFGEGSRLTVL.

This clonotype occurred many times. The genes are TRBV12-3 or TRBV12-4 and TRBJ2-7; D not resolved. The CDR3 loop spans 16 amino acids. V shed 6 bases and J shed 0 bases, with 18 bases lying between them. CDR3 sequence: CASSPLGRLVSYEQYF. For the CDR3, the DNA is TGTGCCAGCAGCCCTTTAGGACGGCTCGTCTCCTACGAGCAGTACTTC.

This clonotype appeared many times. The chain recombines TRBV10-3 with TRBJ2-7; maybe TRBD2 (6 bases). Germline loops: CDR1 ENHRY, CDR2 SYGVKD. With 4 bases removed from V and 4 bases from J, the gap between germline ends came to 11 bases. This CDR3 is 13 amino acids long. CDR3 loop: CAISAASEYEQYF. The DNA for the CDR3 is TGTGCCATCAGTGCGGCTAGCGAATACGAGCAGTACTTC.

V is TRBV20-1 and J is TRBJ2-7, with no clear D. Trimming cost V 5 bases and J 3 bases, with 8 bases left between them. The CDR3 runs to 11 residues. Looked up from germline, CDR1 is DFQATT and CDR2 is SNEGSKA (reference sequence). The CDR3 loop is CSALWDYEQYF. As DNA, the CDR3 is TGCAGTGCTCTGTGGGACTACGAGCAGTACTTC.

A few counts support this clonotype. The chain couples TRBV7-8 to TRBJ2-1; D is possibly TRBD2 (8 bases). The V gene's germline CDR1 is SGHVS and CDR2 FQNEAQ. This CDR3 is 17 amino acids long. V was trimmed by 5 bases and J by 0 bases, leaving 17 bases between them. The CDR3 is CASSQGAGDSSYNEQFF. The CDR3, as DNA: TGTGCCAGCAGCCAGGGAGCGGGGGACAGCTCCTACAATGAGCAGTTCTTC.

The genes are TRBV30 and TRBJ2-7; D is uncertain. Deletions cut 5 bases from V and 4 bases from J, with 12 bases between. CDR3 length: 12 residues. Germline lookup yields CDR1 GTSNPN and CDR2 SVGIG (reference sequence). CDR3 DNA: TGTGCCTGGTCGAAGGTAAAGTACGAGCAGTACTTC. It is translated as CAWSKVKYEQYF. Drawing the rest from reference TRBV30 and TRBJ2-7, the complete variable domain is SQTIHQWPATLVQPVGSPLSLECTVEGTSNPNLYWYRQAAGRGLQLLFYSVGIGQISSEVPQNLSASRPQDRQFILSSKKLLLSDSGFYLCAWSKVKYEQYFGPGTRLTVT.

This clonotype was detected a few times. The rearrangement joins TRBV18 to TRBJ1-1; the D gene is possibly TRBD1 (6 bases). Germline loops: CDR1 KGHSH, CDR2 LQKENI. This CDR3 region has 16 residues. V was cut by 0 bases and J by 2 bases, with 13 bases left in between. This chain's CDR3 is CASSPPGVGGNTEAFF. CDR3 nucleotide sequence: TGTGCCAGCTCACCACCGGGGGTAGGGGGAAACACTGAAGCTTTCTTT.

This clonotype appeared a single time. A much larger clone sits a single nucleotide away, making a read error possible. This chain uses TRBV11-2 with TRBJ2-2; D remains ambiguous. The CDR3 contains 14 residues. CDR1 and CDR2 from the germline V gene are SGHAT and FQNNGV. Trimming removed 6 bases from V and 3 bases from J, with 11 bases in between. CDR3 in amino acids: CASRLWSDTGELFF. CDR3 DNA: TGTGCCAGCAGGCTTTGGTCCGACACCGGGGAGCTGTTTTTT. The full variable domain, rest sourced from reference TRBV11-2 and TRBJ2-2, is EAGVAQSPRYKIIEKRQSVAFWCNPISGHATLYWYQQILGQGPKLLIQFQNNGVVDDSQLPKDRFSAERLKGVDSTLKIQPAKLEDSAVYLCASRLWSDTGELFFGEGSRLTVL.

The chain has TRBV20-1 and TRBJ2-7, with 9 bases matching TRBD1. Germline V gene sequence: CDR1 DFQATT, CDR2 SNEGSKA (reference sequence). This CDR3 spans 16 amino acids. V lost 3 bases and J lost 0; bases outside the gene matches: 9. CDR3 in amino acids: CSARTGQGSLSYEQYF. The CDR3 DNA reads TGCAGTGCTAGGACCGGACAGGGGTCCCTCTCCTACGAGCAGTACTTC.

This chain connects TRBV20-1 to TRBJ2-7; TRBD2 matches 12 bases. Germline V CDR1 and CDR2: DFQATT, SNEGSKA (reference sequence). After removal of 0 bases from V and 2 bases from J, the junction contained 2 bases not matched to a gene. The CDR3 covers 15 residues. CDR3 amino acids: CSARDLAGGPYEQYF. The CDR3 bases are TGCAGTGCTAGAGATCTAGCGGGGGGGCCCTACGAGCAGTACTTC.

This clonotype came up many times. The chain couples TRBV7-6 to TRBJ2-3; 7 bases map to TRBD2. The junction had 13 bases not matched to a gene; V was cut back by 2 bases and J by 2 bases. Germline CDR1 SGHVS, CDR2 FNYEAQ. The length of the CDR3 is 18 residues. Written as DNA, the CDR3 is TGTGCCAGCAGCTTACTTGCCCAGCGGGGCCTTAACACAGATACGCAGTATTTT. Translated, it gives CASSLLAQRGLNTDTQYF. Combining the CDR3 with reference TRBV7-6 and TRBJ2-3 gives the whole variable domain GAGVSQSPRYKVTKRGQDVALRCDPISGHVSLYWYRQALGQGPEFLTYFNYEAQQDKSGLPNDRFSAERPEGSISTLTIQRTEQRDSAMYRCASSLLAQRGLNTDTQYFGPGTRLTVL.

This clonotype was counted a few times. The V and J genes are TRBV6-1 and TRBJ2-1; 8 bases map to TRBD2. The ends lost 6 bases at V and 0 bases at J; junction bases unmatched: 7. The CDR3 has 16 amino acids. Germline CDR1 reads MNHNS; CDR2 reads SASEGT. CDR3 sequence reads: CASRPHSGSSYNEQFF. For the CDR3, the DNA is TGTGCCAGCAGGCCCCACAGCGGGAGCTCCTACAATGAGCAGTTCTTC.

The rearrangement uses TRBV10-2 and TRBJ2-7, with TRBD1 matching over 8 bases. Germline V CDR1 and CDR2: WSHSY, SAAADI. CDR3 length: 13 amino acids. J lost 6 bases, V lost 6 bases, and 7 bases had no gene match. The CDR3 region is CASRGTGRGEQYF. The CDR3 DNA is TGCGCCAGCAGGGGGACAGGTCGAGGCGAGCAGTACTTC.

CDR3 DNA: TGTGCCAGCAGCTTAGTTGGGACAGGGAGCACAGATACGCAGTATTTT. This gives the protein CASSLVGTGSTDTQYF. The chain uses TRBV7-2 and TRBJ2-3, with 9 nucleotides matching TRBD1. The CDR3 is 16 amino acids. The trim removed 1 base at V and 0 bases at J, leaving 2 bases unmatched. The germline CDR1 and CDR2 sequences are SGHTA and FQGNSA.

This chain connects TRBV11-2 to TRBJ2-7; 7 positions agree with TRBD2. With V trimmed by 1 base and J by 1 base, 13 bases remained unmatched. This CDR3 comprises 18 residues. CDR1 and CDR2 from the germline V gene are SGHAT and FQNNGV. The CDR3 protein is CASSLGRAWRGSSYEQYF. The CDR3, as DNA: TGTGCCAGCAGCTTAGGGAGGGCCTGGCGGGGGAGTTCCTACGAGCAGTACTTC.